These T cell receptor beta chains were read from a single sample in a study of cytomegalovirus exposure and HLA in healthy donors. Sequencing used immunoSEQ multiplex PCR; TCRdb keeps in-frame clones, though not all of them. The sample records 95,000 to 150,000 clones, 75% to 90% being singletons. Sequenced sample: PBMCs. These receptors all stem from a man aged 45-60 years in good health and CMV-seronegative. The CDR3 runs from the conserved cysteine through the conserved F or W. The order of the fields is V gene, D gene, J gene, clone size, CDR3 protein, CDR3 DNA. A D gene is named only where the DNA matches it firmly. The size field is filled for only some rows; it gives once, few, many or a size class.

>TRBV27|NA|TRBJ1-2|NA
CASSLSQGHGYTF
TGTGCCAGCAGTTTAAGTCAGGGGCACGGCTACACCTTC
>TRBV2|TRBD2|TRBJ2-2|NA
CASSEAPVAGGSTGELFF
TGTGCCAGCAGTGAAGCGCCCGTAGCGGGAGGGAGCACCGGGGAGCTGTTTTTT
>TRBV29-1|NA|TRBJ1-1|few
CSVESGLDGAFF
TGCAGCGTTGAGAGTGGGCTTGATGGGGCTTTCTTT
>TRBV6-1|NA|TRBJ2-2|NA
CASSEQTQGLGTGELFF
TGTGCCAGCAGTGAACAGACCCAGGGGTTGGGCACCGGGGAGCTGTTTTTT
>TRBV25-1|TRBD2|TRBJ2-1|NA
CASSEATSGDYEQFF
TGTGCCAGCAGTGAGGCGACTAGCGGAGATTATGAGCAGTTCTTC
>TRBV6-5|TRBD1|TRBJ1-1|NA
CASSYWGQVNTEAFF
TGTGCCAGCAGTTACTGGGGACAGGTGAACACTGAAGCTTTCTTT
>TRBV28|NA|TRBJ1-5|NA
CASRAGVQPQHF
TGTGCCAGCCGTGCGGGCGTTCAGCCCCAGCATTTT
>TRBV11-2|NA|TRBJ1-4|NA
CASSSEYREGEKLFF
TGTGCCAGCAGCTCTGAGTACAGGGAGGGTGAAAAACTGTTTTTT
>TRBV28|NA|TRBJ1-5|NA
CASRHDRRRNSNQPQHF
TGTGCCAGCAGACACGACAGGAGACGAAATAGCAATCAGCCCCAGCATTTT
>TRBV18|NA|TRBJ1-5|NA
CASFPGVRNQPQHF
TGTGCCAGCTTCCCAGGGGTACGGAATCAGCCCCAGCATTTT
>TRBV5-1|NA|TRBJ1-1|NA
CASSHGRGAGTEAFF
TGCGCCAGCAGCCATGGGAGGGGCGCGGGAACTGAAGCTTTCTTT
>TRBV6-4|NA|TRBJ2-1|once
CASSDSRRGRGYEQFF
TGTGCCAGCAGTGACTCGAGACGGGGACGGGGGTATGAGCAGTTCTTC
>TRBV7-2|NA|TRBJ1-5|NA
CASSLMGGGNSNQPQHF
TGTGCCAGCAGCTTAATGGGGGGTGGGAATAGCAATCAGCCCCAGCATTTT
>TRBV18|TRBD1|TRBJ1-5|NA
CASSPRQGDQPQHF
TGTGCCAGCTCACCAAGACAGGGAGATCAGCCCCAGCATTTT
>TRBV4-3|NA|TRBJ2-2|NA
CASSQSRAANTGELFF
TGCGCCAGCAGCCAAAGCAGGGCTGCGAACACCGGGGAGCTGTTTTTT
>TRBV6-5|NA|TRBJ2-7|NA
CASSKQGGFSYEQYF
TGTGCCAGCAGTAAACAGGGTGGGTTCTCCTACGAGCAGTACTTC
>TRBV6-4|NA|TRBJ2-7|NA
CARERSFYYEQYF
TGTGCCAGGGAACGGAGTTTTTACTACGAGCAGTACTTC
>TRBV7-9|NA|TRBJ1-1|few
CASSLEVVGGAFF
TGTGCCAGCAGCTTAGAGGTGGTGGGGGGAGCTTTCTTT
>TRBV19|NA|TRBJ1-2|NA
CASNIPGHNYGYTF
TGTGCCAGTAACATCCCGGGACACAACTATGGCTACACCTTC
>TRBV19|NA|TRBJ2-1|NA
CASRGRGSYSNEQFF
TGTGCCAGTAGGGGCCGGGGGTCCTACTCGAATGAGCAGTTCTTC
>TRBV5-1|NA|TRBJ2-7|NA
CASSLATLDEQYF
TGCGCCAGCAGCTTGGCGACTCTAGACGAGCAGTACTTC
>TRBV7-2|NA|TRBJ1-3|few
CASSPEISGNTIYF
TGTGCCAGCAGCCCCGAGATCTCTGGAAACACCATATATTTT
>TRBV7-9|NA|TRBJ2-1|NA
CASSFSGGEQFF
TGTGCCAGCAGCTTTTCAGGGGGGGAGCAGTTCTTC
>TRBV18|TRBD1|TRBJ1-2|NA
CASSPDRDRGYTF
TGTGCCAGCTCGCCTGACAGGGATCGGGGCTACACCTTC
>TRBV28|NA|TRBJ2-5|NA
CASSFDTNGQSKETQYF
TGTGCCAGCAGTTTCGACACGAACGGCCAGTCAAAAGAGACCCAGTACTTC
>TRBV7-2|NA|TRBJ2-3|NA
CASSLAGVAQPDTQYF
TGTGCCAGCAGCTTAGCGGGCGTCGCCCAGCCAGATACGCAGTATTTT
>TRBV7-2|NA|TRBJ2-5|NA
CASSLRQALETQYF
TGTGCCAGCAGCTTACGACAGGCCCTGGAGACCCAGTACTTC
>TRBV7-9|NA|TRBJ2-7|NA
CASSLGTGSRGGEQYF
TGTGCCAGCAGCTTAGGCACGGGCTCTCGAGGGGGCGAGCAGTACTTC
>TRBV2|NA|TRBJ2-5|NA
CASRLEGAGQETQYF
TGTGCCAGCAGGCTGGAGGGGGCGGGTCAAGAGACCCAGTACTTC
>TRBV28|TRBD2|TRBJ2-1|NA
CASSLLAGGLGEQFF
TGTGCCAGCAGTTTACTAGCGGGGGGGCTGGGTGAGCAGTTCTTC
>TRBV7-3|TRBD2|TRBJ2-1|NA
CASSLKGYEAGGRYEQFF
TGTGCCAGCAGCTTAAAGGGGTACGAGGCGGGGGGGAGGTATGAGCAGTTCTTC
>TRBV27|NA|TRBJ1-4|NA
CASSLSVRGGEKLFF
TGTGCCAGCAGTTTATCGGTCAGGGGAGGGGAAAAACTGTTTTTT
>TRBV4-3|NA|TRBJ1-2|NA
CASSARGASSYGYTF
TGCGCCAGCAGCGCCAGAGGAGCGTCGTCCTATGGCTACACCTTC
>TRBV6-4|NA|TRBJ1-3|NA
CASSDIFVEDFSGNTIYF
TGTGCCAGCAGTGACATATTTGTGGAGGACTTCTCTGGAAACACCATATATTTT
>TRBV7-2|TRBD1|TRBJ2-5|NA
CASSPNPGQGGETQYF
TGTGCCAGCAGCCCGAACCCGGGACAGGGAGGCGAGACCCAGTACTTC
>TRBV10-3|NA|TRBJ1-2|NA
CAIRNLGHRNYGYTF
TGTGCCATCAGGAACTTGGGACACCGGAACTATGGCTACACCTTC
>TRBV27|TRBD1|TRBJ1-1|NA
CASSGGRNTEAFF
TGTGCCAGCTCAGGGGGCCGGAACACTGAAGCTTTCTTT
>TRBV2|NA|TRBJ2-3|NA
CASSEGWGRFEYF
TGTGCCAGCAGTGAAGGGTGGGGGAGGTTTGAGTATTTT
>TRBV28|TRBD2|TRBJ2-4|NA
CASSPPGLAGGPAKNIQYF
TGTGCCAGCAGTCCGCCGGGACTAGCGGGGGGGCCAGCCAAAAACATTCAGTACTTC
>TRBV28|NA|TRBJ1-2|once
CASSSGGSRGYTF
TGTGCCAGCAGTTCCGGAGGGAGTCGTGGCTACACCTTC
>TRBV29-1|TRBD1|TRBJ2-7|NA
CSVEGQGSMSYEQYF
TGCAGCGTTGAAGGACAGGGAAGTATGTCCTACGAGCAGTACTTC
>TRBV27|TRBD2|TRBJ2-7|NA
CASSSPGLAGSYEQYF
TGTGCCAGCAGTTCACCGGGACTAGCGGGCTCCTACGAGCAGTACTTC
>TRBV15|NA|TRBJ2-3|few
CATSKGSDTGTDTQYF
TGTGCCACCAGCAAGGGGTCGGACACGGGCACAGATACGCAGTATTTT
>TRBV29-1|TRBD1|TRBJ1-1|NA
CSVSTGKGTEAFF
TGCAGCGTATCGACAGGGAAAGGCACTGAAGCTTTCTTT
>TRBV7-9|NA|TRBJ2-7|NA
CASSPRQETYEQYF
TGTGCCAGCAGCCCACGACAGGAAACCTACGAGCAGTACTTC
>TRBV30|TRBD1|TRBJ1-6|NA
CAWAGGPSPLHF
TGTGCCTGGGCAGGGGGCCCTTCACCCCTCCACTTT
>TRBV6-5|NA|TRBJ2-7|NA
CASSNSYEQYF
TGTGCCAGCAGTAACAGCTACGAGCAGTACTTC
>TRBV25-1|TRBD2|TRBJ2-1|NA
CASERWGTSGYNEQFF
TGTGCCAGCGAGCGGTGGGGGACTAGCGGTTACAATGAGCAGTTCTTC
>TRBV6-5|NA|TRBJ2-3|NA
CASSPRNRAVDTQYF
TGTGCCAGCAGTCCTCGAAACAGGGCTGTAGATACGCAGTATTTT
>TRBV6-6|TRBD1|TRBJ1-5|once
CASRRGLDQPQHF
TGTGCCAGCAGGAGGGGGCTGGATCAGCCCCAGCATTTT
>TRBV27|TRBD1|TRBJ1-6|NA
CASSPGTGSNSPLHF
TGTGCCAGCAGTCCCGGGACAGGGAGTAATTCACCCCTCCACTTT
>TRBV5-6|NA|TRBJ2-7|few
CASSYESSYEQYF
TGTGCCAGCAGCTACGAGAGCTCCTACGAGCAGTACTTC